Each of the 16 T cell receptor beta chains below was sequenced from the same sample in a study of shared clonotypes between healthy human individuals. Repertoires were generated with immunoSEQ multiplex PCR, while TCRdb's copy carries only in-frame clones and drops some. The data contain about 2,500,000 clones, roughly 92% of them singletons. The material sequenced was naive CD4+ T cells sorted from blood. Sample subset: CD45RA+ positively selected. These TCRs come from a man aged 18 to 29 in good health.

Here the CDR3 reads CATQEIGTGFGSGSTDTQYF. The CDR3 region has the DNA TGTGCCACTCAGGAGATAGGGACAGGATTCGGTAGCGGGAGCACAGATACGCAGTATTTT. The chain is built from TRBV27 and TRBJ2-3; a weak D match, TRBD1 (8 bases). Trimming pared 10 bases from V and 0 bases from J, leaving 32 bases between. The CDR3 spans 20 residues. CDR1 MNHEY and CDR2 SMNVEV come from the germline V gene (reference sequence).

V and J are TRBV7-9 and TRBJ2-1; 8 bases line up with TRBD1. The trim removed 5 bases at V and 5 bases at J, leaving 8 bases unmatched. The CDR3 totals 15 residues. Germline V gene data show CDR1 as SEHNR and CDR2 as FQNEAQ (reference sequence). In DNA, the CDR3 is TGTGCCAGCAGCCCGGACAGGGAAAGGGACAATGAGCAGTTCTTC. Amino acids: CASSPDRERDNEQFF.

The rearrangement joins TRBV29-1 to TRBJ2-5; the D gene is possibly TRBD2 (5 bases). Germline V lookup: CDR1 SQVTM, CDR2 ANQGSEA. V lost 4 bases and J lost 1, with 10 bases in between. CDR3 length equals 13 residues. The CDR3 spells CSVGIEGQETQYF. The CDR3 region has the DNA TGCAGCGTTGGAATCGAGGGCCAAGAGACCCAGTACTTC.

The rearrangement uses TRBV19 and TRBJ1-2, with D possibly TRBD1 on 5 matching bases. Trimming took off 1 base at V and 5 bases at J, with 8 bases between the two ends. Germline CDR1 is LNHDA and CDR2 is SQIVND (reference sequence). The CDR3 covers 13 residues. The CDR3 spells CASSIGQKYGYTF. The CDR3 nucleotides read TGTGCCAGTAGTATAGGACAGAAATATGGCTACACCTTC. The variable domain in full, with the rest retrieved from reference TRBV19 and TRBJ1-2, is DGGITQSPKYLFRKEGQNVTLSCEQNLNHDAMYWYRQDPGQGLRLIYYSQIVNDFQKGDIAEGYSVSREKKESFPLTVTSAQKNPTAFYLCASSIGQKYGYTFGSGTRLTVV.

To note about this clone: The sample contains more than one DNA sequence encoding this CDR3. The J gene is TRBJ2-7, the V gene TRBV6-5, with 8 nucleotides matching TRBD1. This CDR3 has 15 amino acids. The V gene's germline CDR1 is MNHEY and CDR2 SVGAGI. The V gene end was trimmed by 0 bases and the J gene end by 2 bases; junction bases not matched to a gene: 3. The CDR3 protein is CASSYSTGAPYEQYF. CDR3 in DNA: TGTGCCAGCAGTTACTCGACAGGGGCCCCCTACGAGCAGTACTTC.

The V gene is TRBV4-3, the J gene TRBJ2-1; no reliable D call. The V gene's germline CDR1 is LGHNA and CDR2 YSLEER. V was cut by 0 bases and J by 0 bases, with 12 bases left in between. The CDR3 loop spans 17 amino acids. The CDR3 region has the DNA TGCGCCAGCAGCCAAGATGGTACTGTAAGCTCCTACAATGAGCAGTTCTTC. Protein sequence: CASSQDGTVSSYNEQFF.

The J gene is TRBJ2-5, the V gene TRBV28, with TRBD1 matching over 7 bases. The junction had 8 bases not matched to a gene; V was cut back by 2 bases and J by 2 bases. This CDR3 spans 16 amino acids. Per the germline V gene, CDR1 is MDHEN and CDR2 is SYDVKM. The CDR3 region is CASSLLQGSRQETQYF. The CDR3 DNA reads as TGTGCCAGCAGTTTACTACAGGGGAGCAGGCAAGAGACCCAGTACTTC.

The V and J genes are TRBV6-6 and TRBJ1-6; the D is unclear. Trimming took 8 bases from V and 0 from J, leaving 11 bases between them. Per germline, CDR1 MNHNY and CDR2 SVGAGI (reference sequence). The CDR3 loop spans 15 amino acids. CDR3 amino acids: CASSGSVSYNSPLHF. The CDR3 DNA reads as TGTGCCAGCTCCGGCAGCGTCTCCTATAATTCACCCCTCCACTTT.

The chain recombines TRBV6-1 with TRBJ2-7; D may correspond to TRBD1 or TRBD2 (5 bases each). The CDR3 is made up of 14 amino acids. The germline gives CDR1 MNHNS, CDR2 SASEGT. V lost 0 bases, J lost 6 bases, and 12 bases lay in between. CDR3: CASSEAGTIREQYF. Here the CDR3 DNA reads TGTGCCAGCAGTGAAGCGGGGACGATCCGCGAGCAGTACTTC.

The V and J genes are TRBV28 and TRBJ1-1; the D is unclear. V lost 4 bases to trimming and J lost 1 base, with 13 bases between them. CDR1 and CDR2 from the germline V gene are MDHEN and SYDVKM. The CDR3 is 15 amino acids. DNA for the CDR3: TGTGCCAGCAGTTCCCTGAGACAAGGGAACACTGAAGCTTTCTTT. Its protein product is CASSSLRQGNTEAFF. The whole variable domain, remainder taken from reference TRBV28 and TRBJ1-1, is DVKVTQSSRYLVKRTGEKVFLECVQDMDHENMFWYRQDPGLGLRLIYFSYDVKMKEKGDIPEGYSVSREKKERFSLILESASTNQTSMYLCASSSLRQGNTEAFFGQGTRLTVV.

This chain uses TRBV28 with TRBJ2-2; D unresolved. Trimming removed 3 bases from V and 13 bases from J, with 24 bases in between. Germline-derived CDR1 and CDR2 are MDHEN and SYDVKM. The CDR3 spans 16 residues. CDR3 in amino acids: CASSFFRGVGSPGLFF. In nucleotides, the CDR3 is TGTGCCAGCAGTTTTTTCCGAGGAGTTGGCAGTCCGGGGCTGTTTTTT.

V and J are TRBV21-1 and TRBJ2-1; the table's D call, TRBD2, has no DNA check behind it. TRBV21-1 is tagged as a pseudogene. This CDR3 contains 13 residues. The CDR3 nucleotides read TGTGCCAGCTTGTCAAGCGTGGAGGGGGAGCAGTTCTTC. It yields the protein CASLSSVEGEQFF.

The chain carries TRBV2 and TRBJ2-3; tentative D call: TRBD2 (6 bases). V gave up 3 bases and J gave up 8 bases, with 9 bases separating them. Germline V lookup: CDR1 SNHLY, CDR2 FYNNEI. This CDR3 has 12 residues. The CDR3 reads CASSEGEATQYF. The CDR3, as DNA: TGTGCCAGCAGTGAGGGGGAGGCTACGCAGTATTTT.

J is TRBJ1-1 and V is TRBV19; D call uncertain. Trimming cost V 3 bases and J 9 bases, with 11 bases left between them. Germline values: CDR1 LNHDA, CDR2 SQIVND (reference sequence). This CDR3 contains 12 residues. CDR3 region: CASSMGSWQAFF. The CDR3 DNA follows: TGTGCCAGTAGTATGGGGTCTTGGCAAGCTTTCTTT.

The chain joins TRBV28 to TRBJ1-1; TRBD1 matches 10 bases. The CDR3 is 15 amino acids. Germline V CDR1 and CDR2: MDHEN, SYDVKM. The J segment lost 7 bases and the V segment lost 6 bases, leaving 11 bases of the junction unmatched. CDR3 loop: CASRGGQGFSHEAFF. CDR3 nucleotide sequence: TGTGCCAGCAGGGGGGGACAGGGGTTCTCCCATGAAGCTTTCTTT. Supplemented by reference TRBV28 and TRBJ1-1, the full variable domain reads DVKVTQSSRYLVKRTGEKVFLECVQDMDHENMFWYRQDPGLGLRLIYFSYDVKMKEKGDIPEGYSVSREKKERFSLILESASTNQTSMYLCASRGGQGFSHEAFFGQGTRLTVV.

Comments on this clone: Other nucleotide sequences from this sample produce the same CDR3. The chain has TRBV6-5 and TRBJ1-2; no firm D call. CDR1 and CDR2 (germline): MNHEY, SVGAGI. The CDR3 contains 12 residues. V shed 0 bases and J shed 7 bases, with 6 bases lying between them. The CDR3 reads CASSYSGGGYTF. The DNA of the CDR3 is TGTGCCAGCAGTTACTCGGGCGGTGGCTACACCTTC.